The rows below give T cell receptor beta chains drawn from one sample of a study of blood T cells in healthy people across ages. TCRdb passed the 5' RACE reads through MiXCR, listing each CDR3 protein once. The sample lists about 720,000 distinct CDR3 sequences, around a fifth seen once, with roughly 22% in the top ten. The sequenced sample was blood. All receptors derive from a man between 65 and 85 years old in good health. Each CDR3 is given with its conserved first and last residue. D genes are given only for firm matches. Rows may omit the clone size; those that give it use once, few, many or a size class.

d_call j_call cdr3_length clone_size v_call cdr3_aa
- TRBJ2-1 13 - TRBV7-2 CASTLSARDEQFF
TRBD2 - 16 - TRBV20-1 CSARGSRGGLAAEQFF
TRBD1 TRBJ1-2 14 many TRBV24-1 CATSARQGSYGYTF
TRBD1 TRBJ1-1 13 few TRBV3-1 CASSQDQVGQWLF
- TRBJ1-2 15 few TRBV3-1 CASSQLDRQQRQPTF
TRBD1 TRBJ1-5 16 few TRBV6-5 CASRPDRGIGNQPQHF
- TRBJ2-2 16 few TRBV20-1 CSARDPRAVNTGELFF
TRBD2 TRBJ2-3 15 - TRBV20-1 CSARAVAGETDTQYF
- TRBJ1-4 16 - TRBV11-3 CTSSDFGGLENEKLFF
TRBD2 TRBJ2-2 21 few TRBV14 CASSQENLALAGGDRRGELFF
- TRBJ2-1 16 - TRBV5-1 CASSFPRTMSYNEQFF
TRBD2 TRBJ2-1 14 - TRBV29-1 CSIPLAAPWNEQFF
- TRBJ2-1 15 few TRBV19 CASSIDASALNEQFF
TRBD1 - 15 - TRBV18 CASSPAGQGNNEQFF
- TRBJ2-1 16 - TRBV19 CASRQFSQSSYNEQFF
- TRBJ1-4 15 few TRBV12-3/TRBV12-4 CASGGRRTRNEKLFF
- TRBJ1-5 12 few TRBV12-3/TRBV12-4 CASKPGNQPQHF
TRBD1 TRBJ2-7 11 - TRBV7-9 CASTTGGEQYF
- TRBJ1-6 12 - TRBV20-1 CSARSQREALHF
TRBD2 TRBJ2-3 14 few TRBV20-1 CSADATSGTDTQYF
- TRBJ2-3 16 many TRBV7-9 CASSFAQRTRTDTQYF
- TRBJ2-3 15 - TRBV28 CASLSSGVGLDTQYF
- TRBJ1-1 14 - TRBV3-1 CASSRRSLGGEAFF
- TRBJ1-4 14 few TRBV6-1 CASRGTSAYEKLFF
TRBD1 - 13 many TRBV7-9 CATPRDRGYEQYF
- TRBJ2-4 15 few TRBV6-1 CASRPQTLAKNIQYF
TRBD2 TRBJ2-3 16 - TRBV18 CASSPLEAGGTDTQYF
- TRBJ1-3 13 - TRBV20-1 CSAAGSSGNTIYF
- TRBJ2-4 13 - TRBV7-2 CASSPTRADIQYF
TRBD1 TRBJ1-6 13 - TRBV29-1 CSVAAGGDSPLHF
TRBD2 TRBJ2-5 13 - TRBV5-1 CASLAGFQETQYF
TRBD2 TRBJ2-3 15 - TRBV2 CASSVAAGGVDTQYF
TRBD1 TRBJ1-2 12 - TRBV20-1 CSAPTGGGGYTF
- TRBJ2-1 17 - TRBV7-6 CASSLGAMRAINNEQFF
- TRBJ2-1 15 - TRBV10-2 CASSESRGSYNEQFF
- TRBJ1-2 12 - TRBV29-1 CTGGSDNYGYTF
- TRBJ1-4 15 - TRBV4-3 CASGQEGTSVKKLFF
- TRBJ2-7 14 - TRBV20-1 CSAADGRYYVEQYF
- TRBJ2-3 13 few TRBV12-3/TRBV12-4 CASGLASTDTQYF
- TRBJ2-7 21 - TRBV18 CASSPDRLLGRGILSSYEQYF
- TRBJ2-1 16 few TRBV6-1 CASSEAPGPPYNEQFF
TRBD1 TRBJ2-4 13 many TRBV20-1 CSAGGTGWNIQYF
- TRBJ1-2 15 - TRBV28 CASSQPRADIYGYTF
- TRBJ2-5 11 - TRBV15 CATSTSGAKYF
TRBD1 TRBJ2-5 14 - TRBV29-1 CSVVRGGNQETQYF
- TRBJ2-7 13 - TRBV20-1 CSASRTEVHEQYF
TRBD2 TRBJ2-1 19 many TRBV5-1 CASSPKLAGGLGTYNEQFF
- TRBJ2-4 14 few TRBV12-3/TRBV12-4 CASSGGSNENIQYF
- TRBJ2-1 16 - TRBV6-1 CASRTPRSPVANEQFF
- TRBJ2-7 14 - TRBV5-1 CASSLDLNTYEQYF
- TRBJ2-5 15 few TRBV4-1 CASSQGSQNQETQYF
- - 13 few TRBV20-1 CSATSPDSYEQYF
TRBD2 TRBJ2-7 15 - TRBV4-1 CASSLGEGFSYEQYF
- TRBJ1-2 16 many TRBV6-6 CASKGHGWGYVNGYTF
TRBD1 TRBJ1-4 17 - TRBV15 CATSREGRTGLGEKLFF
- TRBJ1-2 13 - TRBV12-3/TRBV12-4 CASRRGQTYGYTF
- TRBJ2-5 14 - TRBV6-5 CASSYSFNQETQYF
- TRBJ1-2 13 few TRBV29-1 CSVGARGDYGYTF